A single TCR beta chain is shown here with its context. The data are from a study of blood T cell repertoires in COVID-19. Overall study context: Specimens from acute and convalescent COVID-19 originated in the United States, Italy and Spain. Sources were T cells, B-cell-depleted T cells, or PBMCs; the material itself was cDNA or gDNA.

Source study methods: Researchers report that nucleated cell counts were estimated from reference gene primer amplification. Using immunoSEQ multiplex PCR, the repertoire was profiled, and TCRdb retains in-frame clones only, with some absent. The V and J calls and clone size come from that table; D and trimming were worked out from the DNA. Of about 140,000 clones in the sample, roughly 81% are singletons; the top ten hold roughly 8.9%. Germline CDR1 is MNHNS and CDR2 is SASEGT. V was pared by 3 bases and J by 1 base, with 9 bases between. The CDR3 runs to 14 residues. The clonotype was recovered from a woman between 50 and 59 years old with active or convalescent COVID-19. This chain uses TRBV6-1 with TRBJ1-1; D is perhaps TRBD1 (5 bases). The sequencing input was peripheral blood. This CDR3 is CASSDPTANTEAFF. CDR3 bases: TGTGCCAGCAGTGACCCGACAGCGAACACTGAAGCTTTCTTT.